The entry that follows covers one TCR beta chain sequence. Its matching antigen is unknown. These data are taken from a study of shared clonotypes between healthy human individuals. Whole-study context: Donors, aged 18 to 49, were a couple of women and three men. Study-level findings and limits: It was anticipated that sequencing depth would influence how many clonotypes donors shared.

J gave up 5 bases and V 4 bases, and 7 bases lay outside the gene matches. Germline CDR1 is SGHDN and CDR2 is FVKESK. CDR3 length equals 14 residues. Replicate sorted-subset PCRs were loaded with around 220 ng DNA, tens of thousands of T cell genomes. TCRdb keeps only in-frame clones here, not all; method: immunoSEQ multiplex PCR. The repertoire holds millions of clones, roughly 95% seen once, with 0.1% to 0.15% in the top ten. Sequencing was performed on naive CD4+ T cells sorted from blood. Described subset: CD45RA+ positively selected. This receptor was identified in a man between 18 and 35 years old in good health. The gene calls are TRBV14 and TRBJ2-7; 8 nucleotides match TRBD2. CDR3 DNA: TGTGCCAGCAGCCTTCAGCGGGAGTGGAACGAGCAGTACTTC. It codes for CASSLQREWNEQYF.